This T cell receptor (beta chain) comes out of a study of precursors of human CD4 cytotoxic T cells (dated by TCRdb to between 2018 and 2020). Study-wide context: CD4+ memory subsets from approximately 13 donors in total were covered by the bulk TCR-seq analysis. TCR-seq analysis of more than 13 donors yielded TCRalpha and TCRbeta chain sequences (table S7). The paper's findings and limits, for the study overall: Some bulk TCR-seq comparisons included only about 95% of the 14 donors, suggesting not every subset was available for every donor. A larger fraction of IL-7Rhigh TEMRA clonotypes than of TEM or TCM clonotypes was made up of expanded effector clonotypes. Compared with TCM and TEM subsets, the IL-7Rhigh and IL-7R- TEMRA subsets had more restricted TCR repertoires, with lower diversity and more expanded clonotypes. The authors noted that a human observational design cannot definitively establish the direction of differentiation between precursor and effector cells.

Within its sample, this clonotype is large (0.1 to 1%). Its antigen is currently not known. No base quality information exists; no much larger clone differs at one position. The sequencing machine was an Illumina MiSeq. In the paper's pipeline: The Shannon-Wiener index, computed in VDJtools, was used to measure repertoire diversity. TCRbeta clonotypes with a clonotype frequency of at least 3 were defined as expanded. TCRdb redid the processing of the public reads, applying fastp at Q25 and MiXCR, and retained in-frame beta chains. Rows with one shared CDR3 protein collapse into an entry with the most common genes and DNA. TCRdb, not the authors, supplied the V and J calls. Recorded for this sample are under 600 distinct CDR3 sequences; more than 15% of them occurred a single time. The top ten clonotypes cover around a fifth of the sample. Bulk UMI-based TCR sequencing was performed on four sorted CD4+ memory subsets (TCM, TEM, IL-7Rhigh TEMRA, IL-7R- TEMRA) to test a precursor-effector relationship among CD4 cytotoxic T cells. Cells were obtained from peripheral blood mononuclear cells that had been isolated from human blood.

The germline V gene gives CDR1 as SQVTM and CDR2 as ANQGSEA. The CDR3 measures 12 amino acids from cysteine to phenylalanine. The read is trimmed to its CDR3 DNA, 36 bases read in frame from base 1. V is trimmed back by 4 bases and J by 5 bases, and the junction contains 0 bases that no gene match accounts for. Sequencing was performed on memory CD4+ T cells from blood (PBMCs). This chain is built from TRBV29-1 and TRBJ2-7, with 12 central nucleotides matching TRBD2. This TCR came from a human donor in good health. The sequence in DNA is TGCAGCGTTGGGACTAGCGGGAACGAGCAGTACTTC. Translated, this is CSVGTSGNEQYF.